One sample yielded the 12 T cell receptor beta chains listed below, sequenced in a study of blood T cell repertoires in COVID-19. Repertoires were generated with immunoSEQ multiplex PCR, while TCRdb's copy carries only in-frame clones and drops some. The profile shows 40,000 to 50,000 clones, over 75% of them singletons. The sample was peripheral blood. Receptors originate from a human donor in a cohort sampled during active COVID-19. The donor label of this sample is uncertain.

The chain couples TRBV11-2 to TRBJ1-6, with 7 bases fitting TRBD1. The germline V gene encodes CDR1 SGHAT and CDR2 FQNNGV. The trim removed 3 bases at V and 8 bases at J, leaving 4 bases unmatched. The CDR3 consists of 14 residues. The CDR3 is CASSLGTDYSPLHF. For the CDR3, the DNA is TGTGCCAGCAGCTTGGGGACAGACTATTCACCCCTCCACTTT. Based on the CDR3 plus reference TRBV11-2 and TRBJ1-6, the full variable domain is EAGVAQSPRYKIIEKRQSVAFWCNPISGHATLYWYQQILGQGPKLLIQFQNNGVVDDSQLPKDRFSAERLKGVDSTLKIQPAKLEDSAVYLCASSLGTDYSPLHFGNGTRLTVT.

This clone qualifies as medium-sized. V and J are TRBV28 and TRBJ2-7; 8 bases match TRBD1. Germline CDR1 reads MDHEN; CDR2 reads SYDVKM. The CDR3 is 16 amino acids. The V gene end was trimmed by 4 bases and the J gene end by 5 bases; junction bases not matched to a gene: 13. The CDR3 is CASSSSRTGPVHEQYF. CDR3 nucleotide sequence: TGTGCCAGCAGTTCATCCCGGACAGGGCCGGTACACGAGCAGTACTTC.

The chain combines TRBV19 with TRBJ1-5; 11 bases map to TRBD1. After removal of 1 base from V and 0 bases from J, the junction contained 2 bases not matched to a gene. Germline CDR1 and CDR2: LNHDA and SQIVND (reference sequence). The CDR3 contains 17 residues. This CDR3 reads CASSIVGTGGSNQPQHF. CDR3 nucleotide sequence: TGTGCCAGTAGTATAGTAGGGACAGGGGGTAGCAATCAGCCCCAGCATTTT.

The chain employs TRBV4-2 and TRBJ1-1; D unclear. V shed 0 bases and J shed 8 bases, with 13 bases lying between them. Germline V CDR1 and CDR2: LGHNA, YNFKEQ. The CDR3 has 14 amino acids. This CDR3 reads CASSQDFERREAFF. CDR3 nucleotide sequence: TGTGCCAGCAGCCAAGATTTCGAGCGGCGAGAAGCTTTCTTT.

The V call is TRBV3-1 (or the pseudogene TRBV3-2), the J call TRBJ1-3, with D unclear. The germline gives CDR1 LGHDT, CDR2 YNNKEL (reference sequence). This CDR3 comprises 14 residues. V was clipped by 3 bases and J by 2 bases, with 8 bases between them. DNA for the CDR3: TGTGCCAGCAGCCAGAGGGAGGCTGGAAACACCATATATTTT. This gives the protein CASSQREAGNTIYF.

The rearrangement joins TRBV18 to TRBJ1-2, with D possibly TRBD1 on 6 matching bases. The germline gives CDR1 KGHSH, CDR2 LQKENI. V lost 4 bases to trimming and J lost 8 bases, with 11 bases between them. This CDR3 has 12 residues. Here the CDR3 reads CASSREGDGYTF. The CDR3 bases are TGTGCCAGCTCACGGGAGGGGGACGGCTACACCTTC.

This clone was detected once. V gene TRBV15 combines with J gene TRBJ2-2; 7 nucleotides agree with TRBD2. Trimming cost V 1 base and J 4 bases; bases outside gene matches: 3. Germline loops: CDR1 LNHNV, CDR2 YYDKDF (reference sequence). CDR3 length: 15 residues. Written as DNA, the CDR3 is TGTGCCACCAGCAGAGGGGGACTACCCACCGGGGAGCTGTTTTTT. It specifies CATSRGGLPTGELFF.

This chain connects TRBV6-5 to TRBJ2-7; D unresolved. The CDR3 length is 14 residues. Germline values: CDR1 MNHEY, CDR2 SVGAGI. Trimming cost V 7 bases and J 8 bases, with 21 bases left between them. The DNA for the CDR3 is TGTGCCAGCACCCCCCGCATTGGGCAAAGGCAGCAGTACTTC. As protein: CASTPRIGQRQQYF.

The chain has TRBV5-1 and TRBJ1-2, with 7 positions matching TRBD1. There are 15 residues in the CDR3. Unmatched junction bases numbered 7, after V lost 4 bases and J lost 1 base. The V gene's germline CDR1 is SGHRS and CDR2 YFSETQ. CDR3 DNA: TGCGCCAGCAGCATCGGGGACAGCTTTAACTATGGCTACACCTTC. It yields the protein CASSIGDSFNYGYTF.

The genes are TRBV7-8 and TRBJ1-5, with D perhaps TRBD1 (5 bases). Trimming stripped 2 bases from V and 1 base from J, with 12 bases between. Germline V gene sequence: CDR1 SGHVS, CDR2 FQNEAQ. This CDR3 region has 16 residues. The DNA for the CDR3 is TGTGCCAGCAGCTTAAGGCCCAGGGTGAGCAATCAGCCCCAGCATTTT. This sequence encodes CASSLRPRVSNQPQHF.

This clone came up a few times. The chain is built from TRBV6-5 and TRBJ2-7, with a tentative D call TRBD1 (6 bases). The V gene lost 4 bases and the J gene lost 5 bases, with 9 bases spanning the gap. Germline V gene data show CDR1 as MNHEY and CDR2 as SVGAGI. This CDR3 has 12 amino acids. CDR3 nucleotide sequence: TGTGCCAGCAGTTCACAGGGAGACGAGCAGTACTTC. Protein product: CASSSQGDEQYF.

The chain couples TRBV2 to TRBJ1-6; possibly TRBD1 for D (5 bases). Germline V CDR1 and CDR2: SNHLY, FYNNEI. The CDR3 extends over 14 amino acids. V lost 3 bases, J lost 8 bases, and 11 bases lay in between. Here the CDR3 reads CASSDGGLDSPLHF. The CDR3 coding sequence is TGTGCCAGCAGTGATGGGGGGTTGGATTCACCCCTCCACTTT.